The 29 T cell receptor beta chains below were found in one sample sequenced in a study of blood T cell repertoires in COVID-19. Here immunoSEQ multiplex PCR was the method, and the copy in TCRdb shows in-frame clones only, minus some. The sample lists approximately 99,000 clones, 55% to 75% seen once, with 1.5% to 2% in the top ten. Specimen: peripheral blood. The receptor set was obtained from a woman between 35 and 50 years old with acute or convalescent COVID-19.

The V gene is TRBV28, the J gene TRBJ2-7, with no clear D. The CDR3 consists of 11 residues. V gave up 6 bases and J gave up 3 bases, with 6 bases separating them. Germline V gene lookup returns CDR1 MDHEN and CDR2 SYDVKM. The CDR3 reads CASSRGYEQYF. The CDR3 DNA is TGTGCCAGCAGCCGAGGCTACGAGCAGTACTTC.

The chain recombines TRBV28 with TRBJ2-1; a possible D gene is TRBD1 (7 bases). Germline loops: CDR1 MDHEN, CDR2 SYDVKM. V dropped 6 bases and J dropped 8 bases, with 14 bases sitting between them. The CDR3 loop spans 13 amino acids. The CDR3 is CASRGGQRYEQFF. The DNA of the CDR3 is TGTGCCAGCAGGGGGGGACAGCGCTATGAGCAGTTCTTC. Together with reference TRBV28 and TRBJ2-1, the CDR3 gives the full variable domain: DVKVTQSSRYLVKRTGEKVFLECVQDMDHENMFWYRQDPGLGLRLIYFSYDVKMKEKGDIPEGYSVSREKKERFSLILESASTNQTSMYLCASRGGQRYEQFFGPGTRLTVL.

At least ten counts were recorded for this clone. This sequence joins TRBV7-8 and TRBJ1-5; 8 bases are a match to TRBD1. V trimming: 5 bases; J trimming: 6 bases; junction bases outside the gene matches: 6. This CDR3 region has 14 residues. Germline CDR1 and CDR2: SGHVS and FQNEAQ. CDR3 DNA: TGTGCCAGCAGCCCAACAGGGGGAGGTCAGCCCCAGCATTTT. It codes for CASSPTGGGQPQHF.

The V and J genes are TRBV5-4 and TRBJ2-3, with a possible D match to TRBD2 (6 bases). The CDR3 is 14 amino acids. V lost 3 bases and J lost 6, with 14 bases in between. Germline V gene sequence: CDR1 SGHNT, CDR2 YYREEE (reference sequence). Here the CDR3 reads CASSSLGGEDTQYF. The DNA of the CDR3 is TGTGCCAGCAGCTCCTTAGGCGGGGAGGATACGCAGTATTTT. Together with reference TRBV5-4 and TRBJ2-3, the CDR3 gives the full variable domain: ETGVTQSPTHLIKTRGQQVTLRCSSQSGHNTVSWYQQALGQGPQFIFQYYREEENGRGNFPPRFSGLQFPNYSSELNVNALELDDSALYLCASSSLGGEDTQYFGPGTRLTVL.

V and J are TRBV19 and TRBJ2-3; D is unclear. CDR1 is LNHDA, CDR2 SQIVND, per germline (reference sequence). CDR3 length: 14 amino acids. Trimming shortened V by 3 bases and J by 6 bases, and 13 bases separated the two germline ends. CDR3 residues: CASSIQSSEDTQYF. The CDR3 region has the DNA TGTGCCAGTAGTATCCAGTCATCGGAGGATACGCAGTATTTT.

This chain connects TRBV7-9 to TRBJ1-2, with TRBD1 as a possible D gene (6 bases). The ends were cut back, 5 bases at V and 2 bases at J, with 15 bases in the middle. The CDR3 consists of 15 residues. Per germline, CDR1 SEHNR and CDR2 FQNEAQ (reference sequence). The CDR3 spells CASSPPTGLNYGYTF. CDR3 coding DNA: TGTGCCAGCAGCCCACCCACAGGGTTGAACTATGGCTACACCTTC.

This chain connects TRBV19 to TRBJ2-2; TRBD1 aligns across 8 bases. Germline V gene sequence: CDR1 LNHDA, CDR2 SQIVND (reference sequence). The CDR3 spans 13 residues. The V gene end was trimmed by 10 bases and the J gene end by 1 base; junction bases not matched to a gene: 2. The CDR3: CATRGLNTGELFF. Here the CDR3 DNA reads TGTGCCACCAGGGGGCTGAACACCGGGGAGCTGTTTTTT.

This CDR3 is CASSLVHGGAGGTLHF. The CDR3 DNA follows: TGTGCCAGCAGCTTAGTTCATGGGGGGGCGGGAGGAACCCTCCACTTT. The genes are TRBV7-2 and TRBJ1-6, with D perhaps TRBD1 (6 bases). Looked up from germline, CDR1 is SGHTA and CDR2 is FQGNSA. The CDR3 totals 16 residues. Trimming left V 1 base short and J 14 bases short, with 21 bases between.

This clone has only one observation. The chain recombines TRBV28 with TRBJ1-2; 10 bases map to TRBD1. CDR3 length: 14 amino acids. CDR1 and CDR2 (germline): MDHEN, SYDVKM. The J segment lost 2 bases and the V segment lost 6 bases, leaving 3 bases of the junction unmatched. In DNA form, the CDR3 reads TGTGCCAGCAGGGGGACAGGGGAAAACTATGGCTACACCTTC. It codes for CASRGTGENYGYTF.

The chain combines TRBV27 with TRBJ1-1; no clear D gene. V lost 5 bases, J lost 4 bases, and 11 bases lay in between. This CDR3 is built from 13 residues. Looked up from germline, CDR1 is MNHEY and CDR2 is SMNVEV (reference sequence). This CDR3 reads CASSHGVPTEAFF. Here the CDR3 DNA reads TGTGCCAGCAGTCATGGAGTGCCCACTGAAGCTTTCTTT.

The DNA of the CDR3 is TGCGCCAGCAGCTCTGTCGGGACAGGGGTCACCGGGGAGCTGTTTTTT. Translating gives CASSSVGTGVTGELFF. This rearrangement joins TRBV5-1 to TRBJ2-2; 10 bases are shared with TRBD1. The V gene end was trimmed by 3 bases and the J gene end by 4 bases; junction bases not matched to a gene: 6. In germline, CDR1 is SGHRS, CDR2 YFSETQ. The CDR3 has 16 residues.

The chain carries TRBV21-1 and TRBJ2-1; TRBD2 is taken as the D call from the table, unchecked against the DNA. TRBV21-1 is flagged as a pseudogene. The CDR3 length is 18 residues. CDR3: CASSKSPLAGGYYNEQFF. CDR3 DNA: TGTGCCAGCAGCAAGTCTCCGCTAGCGGGGGGTTACTACAATGAGCAGTTCTTC.

The chain couples TRBV9 to TRBJ1-3; D not resolved. CDR3 length: 16 amino acids. Looked up from germline, CDR1 is SGDLS and CDR2 is YYNGEE. V shed 0 bases and J shed 0 bases, with 10 bases lying between them. DNA for the CDR3: TGTGCCAGCAGCGTAGCTACTAGCTACTCTGGAAACACCATATATTTT. Translation gives CASSVATSYSGNTIYF. Full variable domain (remainder filled in from reference TRBV9 and TRBJ1-3): DSGVTQTPKHLITATGQRVTLRCSPRSGDLSVYWYQQSLDQGLQFLIQYYNGEERAKGNILERFSAQQFPDLHSELNLSSLELGDSALYFCASSVATSYSGNTIYFGEGSWLTVV.

This clone has a single count. This chain connects TRBV5-6 to TRBJ2-1, with 9 bases fitting TRBD2. This CDR3 is 14 amino acids long. J gave up 4 bases and V 2 bases, and 1 base lay outside the gene matches. CDR1 is SGHDT and CDR2 is YYEEEE in the germline V gene. CDR3 sequence reads: CASSFTSGYNEQFF. The CDR3, as DNA: TGTGCCAGCAGCTTTACTAGCGGGTACAATGAGCAGTTCTTC.

The CDR3 is CASSPLRRGANTGELFF. The CDR3 DNA reads TGTGCCAGCTCACCATTACGGCGGGGTGCCAACACCGGGGAGCTGTTTTTT. The V and J genes are TRBV18 and TRBJ2-2, with D perhaps TRBD2 (6 bases). The germline gives CDR1 KGHSH, CDR2 LQKENI. CDR3 length: 17 residues. V was cut by 2 bases and J by 2 bases, with 15 bases left in between.

Notes on this clone: Germline and junction disagree at one end, which may indicate a read error. This rearrangement joins TRBV12-3 or TRBV12-4 to TRBJ2-7; possibly TRBD2 for D (5 bases). The CDR3 spans 13 residues. CDR3 sequence: CASSLVGRGEQYF. The CDR3 region has the DNA TGTGCCAGCAGCTTAGTGGGGAGAGGGGAGCAGTACTTC.

The rearrangement uses TRBV6-2 or TRBV6-3 and TRBJ2-1, with TRBD2 matching 7 bases. This CDR3 is built from 14 residues. Per the germline V gene, CDR1 is MNHEY and CDR2 is SVGEGT. V was pared by 6 bases and J by 6 bases, with 8 bases of the junction left unmatched. The CDR3 loop reads CASSPRGELNEQFF. The CDR3 DNA is TGTGCCAGCAGCCCCCGGGGGGAGCTCAATGAGCAGTTCTTC.

The V call is TRBV7-6, the J call TRBJ2-3; D is perhaps TRBD2 (5 bases). The CDR3 covers 15 residues. Deletions cut 4 bases from V and 5 bases from J, with 16 bases between. Germline V lookup: CDR1 SGHVS, CDR2 FNYEAQ. The CDR3 sequence: CASSSGIPGRDTQYF. CDR3 DNA: TGTGCCAGCAGCTCCGGGATTCCCGGCAGAGATACGCAGTATTTT.

J is TRBJ2-2 and V is TRBV27; TRBD2 aligns across 11 bases. With V trimmed by 0 bases and J by 8 bases, 5 bases remained unmatched. The CDR3 totals 16 residues. From germline, CDR1 is MNHEY and CDR2 SMNVEV (reference sequence). CDR3 region: CASSLSVGLAGGELFF. The DNA of the CDR3 is TGTGCCAGCAGTTTATCGGTCGGACTAGCGGGTGGGGAGCTGTTTTTT.

CDR3 amino acids: CASSVTGGSNQPQHF. The CDR3 bases are TGTGCCAGCAGTGTGACAGGGGGTAGCAATCAGCCCCAGCATTTT. The rearrangement joins TRBV28 to TRBJ1-5; 9 bases line up with TRBD1. V shed 5 bases, J shed 0 bases, and the junction held 2 bases outside the gene matches. CDR1 is MDHEN, CDR2 SYDVKM, per germline. The CDR3 has 15 amino acids. The whole variable domain, remainder taken from reference TRBV28 and TRBJ1-5, is DVKVTQSSRYLVKRTGEKVFLECVQDMDHENMFWYRQDPGLGLRLIYFSYDVKMKEKGDIPEGYSVSREKKERFSLILESASTNQTSMYLCASSVTGGSNQPQHFGDGTRLSIL.

This clone was detected a few times. The rearrangement links TRBV28 to TRBJ1-1; D is unresolved. The CDR3 sequence is 11 residues long. V was pared by 1 base and J by 7 bases, with 4 bases between. Germline V gives CDR1 MDHEN, CDR2 SYDVKM. The CDR3 region has the DNA TGTGCCAGCAGTTTATTTCGTGAAGCTTTCTTT. This translates into CASSLFREAFF.

The V gene is TRBV11-2, the J gene TRBJ1-1, with a weak D call TRBD1 (6 bases). Trimming took 4 bases from V and 1 from J, leaving 10 bases between them. This CDR3 is built from 14 residues. From germline, CDR1 is SGHAT and CDR2 FQNNGV. For the CDR3, the DNA is TGTGCCAGCAGCTCGTGGACAGAGAACACTGAAGCTTTCTTT. It yields the protein CASSSWTENTEAFF.

The V gene is TRBV4-1, the J gene TRBJ2-7, with D tentatively TRBD1 (7 bases). Per the germline V gene, CDR1 is MGHRA and CDR2 is YSYEKL. The V gene lost 2 bases and the J gene lost 5 bases, with 28 bases spanning the gap. This CDR3 spans 19 amino acids. The CDR3 protein is CASSQLQIDETGRRNEQYF. In DNA form, the CDR3 reads TGCGCCAGCAGCCAACTGCAAATCGATGAGACAGGGAGGCGAAACGAGCAGTACTTC.

The genes are TRBV6-4 and TRBJ1-2; tentative D call: TRBD1 (5 bases). The V gene lost 5 bases and the J gene lost 0 bases, with 7 bases spanning the gap. The CDR3 has 13 residues. Germline lookup yields CDR1 MRHNA and CDR2 SNTAGT. The CDR3 spells CASSTGANYGYTF. The CDR3 nucleotides are TGTGCCAGCAGTACAGGAGCTAACTATGGCTACACCTTC.

This rearrangement joins TRBV7-7 to TRBJ2-5, with D possibly matching TRBD1 (5 bases). V dropped 3 bases and J dropped 2 bases, with 10 bases sitting between them. Germline V gene data show CDR1 as SSHAT and CDR2 as FNYEAQ (reference sequence). The CDR3 is 14 amino acids. CDR3 loop: CASSLAGKQETQYF. The CDR3 coding sequence is TGTGCCAGCAGCTTGGCAGGGAAACAAGAGACCCAGTACTTC.

This chain uses TRBV27 with TRBJ2-1; TRBD2 matches 10 bases. V shed 7 bases and J 6 bases; nucleotides not matched to a gene: 6. Germline CDR1 reads MNHEY; CDR2 reads SMNVEV (reference sequence). CDR3 size: 14 residues. CDR3 in amino acids: CASTSLAGTNEQFF. CDR3 DNA: TGTGCCAGCACCTCACTAGCGGGGACCAATGAGCAGTTCTTC.

The gene calls are TRBV7-8 and TRBJ1-4; the D gene is possibly TRBD1 (6 bases). Germline values: CDR1 SGHVS, CDR2 FQNEAQ. The CDR3 covers 15 residues. Trimming shortened V by 5 bases and J by 2 bases, and 12 bases separated the two germline ends. The CDR3 DNA follows: TGTGCCAGCAGCCGAACAGGGCTCACTAATGAAAAACTGTTTTTT. It specifies CASSRTGLTNEKLFF.

The chain links TRBV7-9 to TRBJ1-2; maybe TRBD1 (5 bases). The CDR3 has 16 amino acids. Trimming shortened V by 5 bases and J by 0 bases, and 16 bases separated the two germline ends. The germline gives CDR1 SEHNR, CDR2 FQNEAQ (reference sequence). The CDR3 loop is CASSPARTPSNYGYTF. In DNA, the CDR3 is TGTGCCAGCAGCCCGGCCCGGACACCCTCTAACTATGGCTACACCTTC.

The chain couples TRBV27 to TRBJ2-2, with 12 positions matching TRBD2. Per the germline V gene, CDR1 is MNHEY and CDR2 is SMNVEV (reference sequence). Trimming removed 5 bases from V and 2 bases from J; junction bases left unmatched: 0. This CDR3 is built from 15 residues. The CDR3 coding sequence is TGTGCCAGCAGTGGACTAGCGGGAAACACCGGGGAGCTGTTTTTT. Its translation: CASSGLAGNTGELFF.